The 20 T cell receptor beta chains below come from one sample, sequenced in a study of T cell responses to AZD1222 COVID-19 vaccine. Method: immunoSEQ multiplex PCR; TCRdb's copy keeps in-frame clones and lacks some. The data contain around 160,000 clones, around 92% of them singletons. This sample comprised peripheral blood, obtained 28 days after the second AZD1222 dose. The receptors shown here come from an adult who received the AZD1222 COVID-19 vaccine.

The gene calls are TRBV5-1 and TRBJ2-1; 7 bases are a match to TRBD2. The V and J ends lost 4 bases and 8 bases, in that order; junction bases with no gene match: 9. The CDR3 is 14 amino acids. CDR1 SGHRS and CDR2 YFSETQ come from the germline V gene. CDR3 in amino acids: CASSHRGGRDEQFF. CDR3 nucleotides: TGCGCCAGCAGCCACCGGGGAGGGAGGGATGAGCAGTTCTTC.

The rearrangement joins TRBV2 to TRBJ1-1; the match to TRBD1 covers 8 bases. Germline trimming cut 3 bases from V and 6 bases from J; bases unmatched to any gene: 0. The length of the CDR3 is 12 residues. Germline lookup yields CDR1 SNHLY and CDR2 FYNNEI. The CDR3 sequence: CASSEDRAEAFF. CDR3 in DNA: TGTGCCAGCAGTGAGGACAGGGCTGAAGCTTTCTTT.

J is TRBJ2-7 and V is TRBV6-5; the match to TRBD1 covers 7 bases. CDR3 size: 14 residues. The V gene end was trimmed by 5 bases and the J gene end by 6 bases; junction bases not matched to a gene: 10. Germline loops: CDR1 MNHEY, CDR2 SVGAGI. The CDR3 DNA follows: TGTGCCAGCAGTCATCGCGAAGGGGGCGCCGAGCAGTACTTC. Encoded protein: CASSHREGGAEQYF.

This clone showed up just once. The chain joins TRBV29-1 to TRBJ2-1; D may match TRBD1 or TRBD2 (5 bases each). This CDR3 has 18 residues. With 7 bases removed from V and 8 bases from J, the gap between germline ends came to 33 bases. Per germline, CDR1 SQVTM and CDR2 ANQGSEA. The CDR3 sequence: CSALRRDDHPMGGHEQFF. The CDR3 DNA follows: TGCAGCGCCCTACGTCGGGACGACCACCCGATGGGTGGTCATGAGCAGTTCTTC.

J is TRBJ1-6 and V is TRBV5-1; 7 bases agree with TRBD1. The J segment lost 10 bases and the V segment lost 0 bases, leaving 7 bases of the junction unmatched. Per the germline V gene, CDR1 is SGHRS and CDR2 is YFSETQ. The CDR3 is 15 amino acids. The CDR3 reads CASSLGQGGSSPLHF. The DNA for the CDR3 is TGCGCCAGCAGCTTGGGACAGGGTGGTTCGTCACCCCTCCACTTT. Looking up the rest from reference TRBV5-1 and TRBJ1-6 gives the full variable domain: KAGVTQTPRYLIKTRGQQVTLSCSPISGHRSVSWYQQTPGQGLQFLFEYFSETQRNKGNFPGRFSGRQFSNSRSEMNVSTLELGDSALYLCASSLGQGGSSPLHFGNGTRLTVT.

V is TRBV6-2 or TRBV6-3 and J is TRBJ1-1, with D uncertain. The CDR3 consists of 13 residues. Germline-derived CDR1 and CDR2 are MNHEY and SVGEGT. Trimming removed 6 bases at V and 4 bases at J, with 12 bases between. Written as DNA, the CDR3 is TGTGCCAGCAGCAGAGACACCCTCACTGAAGCTTTCTTT. Translating it yields CASSRDTLTEAFF.

This chain joins TRBV5-1 and TRBJ1-4, with D unresolved. The CDR3 is 15 residues long. Germline V gene data show CDR1 as SGHRS and CDR2 as YFSETQ. Trimming pared 4 bases from V and 4 bases from J, leaving 14 bases between. CDR3 nucleotide sequence: TGCGCCAGCAGCGGCGGGAGTGGGGTTAATGAAAAACTGTTTTTT. Encoded protein: CASSGGSGVNEKLFF.

The chain has TRBV5-6 and TRBJ2-5; D unclear. V was trimmed by 2 bases and J by 5 bases, leaving 10 bases between them. Germline V gene sequence: CDR1 SGHDT, CDR2 YYEEEE. This CDR3 comprises 13 residues. CDR3 loop: CASSLQPRETQYF. The CDR3 DNA sequence: TGTGCCAGCAGCTTACAGCCCCGGGAGACCCAGTACTTC. The complete variable domain, with remaining parts taken from reference TRBV5-6 and TRBJ2-5, reads DAGVTQSPTHLIKTRGQQVTLRCSPKSGHDTVSWYQQALGQGPQFIFQYYEEEERQRGNFPDRFSGHQFPNYSSELNVNALLLGDSALYLCASSLQPRETQYFGPGTRLLVL.

The V gene is TRBV5-4, the J gene TRBJ2-3, with TRBD2 matching 8 bases. Unmatched junction bases numbered 6, after V lost 3 bases and J lost 3 bases. From germline, CDR1 is SGHNT and CDR2 YYREEE (reference sequence). The CDR3 runs 15 residues. As DNA, the CDR3 is TGTGCCAGCAGCTCCGGGGGGGGGTTAACAGATACGCAGTATTTT. It codes for CASSSGGGLTDTQYF.

The rearrangement joins TRBV6-6 to TRBJ2-7, with D possibly TRBD2 on 5 matching bases. CDR3 length: 16 amino acids. Germline V lookup: CDR1 MNHNY, CDR2 SVGAGI (reference sequence). Trimming left V 5 bases short and J 1 base short, with 18 bases between. The CDR3 nucleotides are TGTGCCAGCAGTCGCCCCCCGGGAACGGTATCCTACGAGCAGTACTTC. Its translation: CASSRPPGTVSYEQYF.

This sequence joins TRBV2 and TRBJ1-6, with TRBD1 matching over 8 bases. Germline CDR1 is SNHLY and CDR2 is FYNNEI. The CDR3 is 16 amino acids. V lost 6 bases to trimming and J lost 8 bases; unmatched junction nucleotides: 12. In DNA form, the CDR3 reads TGTGCCAGCAGGGCCGGACAGGGCGCTTATGATTCACCCCTCCACTTT. Protein sequence: CASRAGQGAYDSPLHF.

J is TRBJ1-1 and V is TRBV5-1, with D unresolved. The CDR3 is made up of 13 amino acids. V was clipped by 1 base and J by 1 base, with 5 bases between them. The germline V gene encodes CDR1 SGHRS and CDR2 YFSETQ. CDR3 sequence: CASSLTGNTEAFF. The CDR3 nucleotides are TGCGCCAGCAGCTTGACGGGGAACACTGAAGCTTTCTTT. Combining the CDR3 with reference TRBV5-1 and TRBJ1-1 gives the whole variable domain KAGVTQTPRYLIKTRGQQVTLSCSPISGHRSVSWYQQTPGQGLQFLFEYFSETQRNKGNFPGRFSGRQFSNSRSEMNVSTLELGDSALYLCASSLTGNTEAFFGQGTRLTVV.

V and J are TRBV27 and TRBJ1-2; TRBD1 is a possible D gene (6 bases). In germline, CDR1 is MNHEY, CDR2 SMNVEV (reference sequence). Trimming took off 5 bases at V and 8 bases at J, with 18 bases between the two ends. The CDR3 contains 14 residues. CDR3 coding DNA: TGTGCCAGCAGTGGGGGCTTCGCGGGGGAGGGCTACACCTTC. The encoded protein is CASSGGFAGEGYTF.

The V gene is TRBV6-6, the J gene TRBJ1-2; TRBD1 matches at 12 bases. V lost 7 bases to trimming and J lost 2 bases; unmatched junction nucleotides: 5. The CDR3 extends over 15 amino acids. Germline values: CDR1 MNHNY, CDR2 SVGAGI (reference sequence). CDR3 coding DNA: TGTGCCAGCATCAAAGGGACAGGGGGCAACTATGGCTACACCTTC. Translating gives CASIKGTGGNYGYTF.

The rearrangement links TRBV27 to TRBJ2-2; D is unclear. The CDR3 has 11 amino acids. The germline CDR1 and CDR2 sequences are MNHEY and SMNVEV (reference sequence). Trimming shortened V by 5 bases and J by 7 bases, and 5 bases separated the two germline ends. The CDR3 nucleotides are TGTGCCAGCAGTCCGAACGGGGAGCTGTTTTTT. This gives the protein CASSPNGELFF.

This clone appeared once. The V and J genes are TRBV19 and TRBJ2-7, with D unresolved. This CDR3 region has 13 residues. Trimming took off 2 bases at V and 5 bases at J, with 10 bases between the two ends. The germline CDR1 and CDR2 sequences are LNHDA and SQIVND (reference sequence). CDR3 loop: CASSIMRGDEQYF. The CDR3 nucleotides are TGTGCCAGTAGTATAATGCGTGGGGACGAGCAGTACTTC.

The chain links TRBV28 to TRBJ2-1, with TRBD2 matching over 16 bases. Trimming cost V 4 bases and J 2 bases; bases outside gene matches: 8. The CDR3 totals 19 residues. Germline values: CDR1 MDHEN, CDR2 SYDVKM. The CDR3 sequence: CASSSPRGTSGRAYNEQFF. The CDR3 DNA reads as TGTGCCAGCAGTTCCCCCCGGGGGACTAGCGGGAGGGCCTACAATGAGCAGTTCTTC.

The V and J genes are TRBV11-2 and TRBJ2-5; a possible D gene is TRBD1 (7 bases). Germline V lookup: CDR1 SGHAT, CDR2 FQNNGV. This CDR3 has 16 residues. V shed 5 bases and J shed 2 bases, with 18 bases lying between them. The CDR3 DNA reads TGTGCCAGCAGCACGGGGCAGGGGGGTGGACAAGAGACCCAGTACTTC. Encoded protein: CASSTGQGGGQETQYF.

The chain carries TRBV3-1 (or the pseudogene TRBV3-2) and TRBJ2-7; 8 bases match TRBD2. V lost 1 base, J lost 0 bases, and 8 bases stayed unmatched. CDR3 length: 17 residues. Germline lookup yields CDR1 LGHDT and CDR2 YNNKEL (reference sequence). As DNA, the CDR3 is TGTGCCAGCAGCCAAGGGGTTAGCGGGACGAGCTCCTACGAGCAGTACTTC. Translation: CASSQGVSGTSSYEQYF.

The chain recombines TRBV7-9 with TRBJ1-1; 9 bases are a match to TRBD1. Germline V lookup: CDR1 SEHNR, CDR2 FQNEAQ (reference sequence). CDR3 length equals 15 residues. Germline trimming cut 5 bases from V and 1 base from J; bases unmatched to any gene: 5. This CDR3 reads CASSPGQGTNTEAFF. The DNA for the CDR3 is TGTGCCAGCAGCCCCGGACAGGGGACGAACACTGAAGCTTTCTTT.